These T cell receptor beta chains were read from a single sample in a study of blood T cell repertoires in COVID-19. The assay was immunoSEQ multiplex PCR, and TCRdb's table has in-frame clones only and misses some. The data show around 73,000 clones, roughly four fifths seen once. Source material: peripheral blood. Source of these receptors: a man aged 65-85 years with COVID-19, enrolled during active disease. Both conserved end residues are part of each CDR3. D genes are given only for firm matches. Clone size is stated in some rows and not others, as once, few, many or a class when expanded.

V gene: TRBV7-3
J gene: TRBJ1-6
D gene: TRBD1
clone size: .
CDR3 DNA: TGTGCCAGCAGCTTAACCGGGACAGGGGGAAATTCACCCCTCCACTTT
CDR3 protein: CASSLTGTGGNSPLHF

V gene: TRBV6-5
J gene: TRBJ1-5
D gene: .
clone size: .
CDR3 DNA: TGTGCCAGCAGTTACGCCTACAATCAGCCCCAGCATTTT
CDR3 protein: CASSYAYNQPQHF

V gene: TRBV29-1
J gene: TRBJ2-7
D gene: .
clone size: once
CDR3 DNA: TGCAGCGTCACTGTTTCCTACGAGCAGTACTTC
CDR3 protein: CSVTVSYEQYF

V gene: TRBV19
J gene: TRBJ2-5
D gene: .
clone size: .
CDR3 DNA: TGTGCCAGTAGTATACAGGTGCCCCAAGAGACCCAGTACTTC
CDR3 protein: CASSIQVPQETQYF

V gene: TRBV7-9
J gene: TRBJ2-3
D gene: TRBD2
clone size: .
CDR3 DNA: TGTGCCAGCAGCGCACTGGGACTAGAGGTGGCAGATACGCAGTATTTT
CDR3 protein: CASSALGLEVADTQYF

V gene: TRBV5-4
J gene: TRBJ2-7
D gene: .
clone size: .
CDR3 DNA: TGTGCCAGCAGCAGTTCCGGGACGCTTAGGGGGACCTACGAGCAGTACTTC
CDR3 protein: CASSSSGTLRGTYEQYF

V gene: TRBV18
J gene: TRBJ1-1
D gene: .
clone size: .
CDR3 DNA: TGTGCCAGCTCACCCAACTTGAACACTGAAGCTTTCTTT
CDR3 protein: CASSPNLNTEAFF

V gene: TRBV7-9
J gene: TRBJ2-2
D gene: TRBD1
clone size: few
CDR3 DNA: TGTGCCAGCAGCCGGGACAGGTCCGGGGAGCTGTTTTTT
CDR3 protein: CASSRDRSGELFF

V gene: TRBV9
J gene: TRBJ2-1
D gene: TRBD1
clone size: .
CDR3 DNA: TGTGCCAGCAGCCCACAGGGGAATTACAATGAGCAGTTCTTC
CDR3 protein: CASSPQGNYNEQFF

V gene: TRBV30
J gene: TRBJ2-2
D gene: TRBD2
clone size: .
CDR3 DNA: TGTGCCTGGAGAGGACTAGCTGTAGCCGGGGAGCTGTTTTTT
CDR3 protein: CAWRGLAVAGELFF

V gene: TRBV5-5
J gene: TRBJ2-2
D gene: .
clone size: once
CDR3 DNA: TGTGCCAGCAGCTTTGGGGGCGGCCTTGTAGGGGAGCTGTTTTTT
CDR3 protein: CASSFGGGLVGELFF

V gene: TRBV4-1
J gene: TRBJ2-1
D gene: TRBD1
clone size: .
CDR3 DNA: TGCGCCAGCAGCCAAATACAAGTTCGACAGGGAAACAATGAGCAGTTCTTC
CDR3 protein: CASSQIQVRQGNNEQFF

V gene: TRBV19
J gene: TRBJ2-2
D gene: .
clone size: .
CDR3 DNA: TGTGCCAGCAGTATACCCGAACAGATCTACACCGGGGAGCTGTTTTTT
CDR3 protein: CASSIPEQIYTGELFF

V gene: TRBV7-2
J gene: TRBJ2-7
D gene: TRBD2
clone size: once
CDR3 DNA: TGTGCCAGCAGCCCTAGCGGGAGGGCCTACGAGCAGTACTTC
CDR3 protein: CASSPSGRAYEQYF

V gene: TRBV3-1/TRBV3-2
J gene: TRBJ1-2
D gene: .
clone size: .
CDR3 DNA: TGTGCCAGCAGCCCCTACGTAACTGGCTATGGCTACACCTTC
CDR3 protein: CASSPYVTGYGYTF

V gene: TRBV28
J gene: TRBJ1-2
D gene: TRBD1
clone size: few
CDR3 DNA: TGTGCCAGCAGTCTAGGGACAGGGCGGGGGTATGGCTACACCTTC
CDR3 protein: CASSLGTGRGYGYTF

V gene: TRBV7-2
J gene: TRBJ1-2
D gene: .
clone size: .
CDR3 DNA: TGTGCCAGCAGCTTCGGGTCAAGTAAATTCTATGGCTACACCTTC
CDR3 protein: CASSFGSSKFYGYTF

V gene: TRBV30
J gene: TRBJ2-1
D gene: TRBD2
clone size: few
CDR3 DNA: TGTGCCTGCCGGCAGGGGTCTAGCGGGACCAATGAGCAGTTCTTC
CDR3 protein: CACRQGSSGTNEQFF

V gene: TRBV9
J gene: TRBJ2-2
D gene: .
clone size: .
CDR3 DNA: TGTGCCAGCAGCGTAGAATCCCAACAGACCGGGGAGCTGTTTTTT
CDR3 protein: CASSVESQQTGELFF

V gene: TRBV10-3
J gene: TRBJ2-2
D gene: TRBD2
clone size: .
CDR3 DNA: TGTGCCATCAGTGTGGGCGGGAGCTCCACCGGGGAGCTGTTTTTT
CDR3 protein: CAISVGGSSTGELFF

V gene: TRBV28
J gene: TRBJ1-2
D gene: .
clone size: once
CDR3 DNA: TGTGCCAGCAGTGCCGGGGGGGGCTATGGCTACACCTTC
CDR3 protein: CASSAGGGYGYTF

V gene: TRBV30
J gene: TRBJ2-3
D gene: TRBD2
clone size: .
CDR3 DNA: TGTGCCTGGTCTAGCGGGGCTAGCACAGATACGCAGTATTTT
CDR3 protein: CAWSSGASTDTQYF

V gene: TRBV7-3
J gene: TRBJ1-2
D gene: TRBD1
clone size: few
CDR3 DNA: TGTGCCAGCAGTCAGGGGGGCAACAGAAGTCCCTATGGCTACACCTTC
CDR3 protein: CASSQGGNRSPYGYTF

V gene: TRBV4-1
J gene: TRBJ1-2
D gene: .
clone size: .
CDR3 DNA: TGCGCCAGCAGCCAAGTTCGGGGCTATGGCTACACCTTC
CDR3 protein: CASSQVRGYGYTF

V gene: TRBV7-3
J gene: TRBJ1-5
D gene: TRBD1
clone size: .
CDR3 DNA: TGTGCCAGCAGCTTAACGGTCGGACAGGGGGCAGGTTGGCAGCCCCAGCATTTT
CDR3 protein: CASSLTVGQGAGWQPQHF

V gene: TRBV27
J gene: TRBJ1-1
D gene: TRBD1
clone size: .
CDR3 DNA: TGTGCCAGCACTAGGACAGGGGAGACTGAAGCTTTCTTT
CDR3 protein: CASTRTGETEAFF

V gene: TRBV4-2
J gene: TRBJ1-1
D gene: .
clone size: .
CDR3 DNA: TGTGCCAGCAGCCAAGTCCTTCGTATGAACACTGAAGCTTTCTTT
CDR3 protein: CASSQVLRMNTEAFF